A single sample is the source of the 25 T cell receptor beta chains below, sequenced in a study of CD8+ T cells in alopecia areata. It was cDNA, reverse transcribed from extracted RNA, that served as the sequencing template. Profiled with immunoSEQ multiplex PCR; TCRdb holds only in-frame clones, not every one. Here the sample spans around 120,000 clones, roughly two fifths being singletons. Material: CD4+ T cells sorted from blood. These receptors were taken from a human donor with alopecia areata.

The genes are TRBV29-1 and TRBJ1-1; D gene uncertain. The CDR3 runs to 13 residues. The germline gives CDR1 SQVTM, CDR2 ANQGSEA. Trimming cost V 4 bases and J 5 bases, with 14 bases left between them. Here the CDR3 reads CSVVVTEGTEAFF. CDR3 coding DNA: TGCAGCGTTGTGGTCACGGAAGGGACTGAAGCTTTCTTT. The full variable domain, with the rest looked up from reference TRBV29-1 and TRBJ1-1, is SAVISQKPSRDICQRGTSLTIQCQVDSQVTMMFWYRQQPGQSLTLIATANQGSEATYESGFVIDKFPISRPNLTFSTLTVSNMSPEDSSIYLCSVVVTEGTEAFFGQGTRLTVV.

In this sample, this clone turned up a few times. This chain connects TRBV29-1 to TRBJ2-5; 12 nucleotides align to TRBD2. CDR3 length: 13 amino acids. Per the germline V gene, CDR1 is SQVTM and CDR2 is ANQGSEA. V lost 7 bases, J lost 5 bases, and 5 bases stayed unmatched. The CDR3 DNA is TGCAGCGCATTACTAGCGGGAGGTGAGACCCAGTACTTC. The encoded protein is CSALLAGGETQYF.

This chain uses TRBV15 with TRBJ2-1; 16 positions agree with TRBD2. With V trimmed by 3 bases and J by 5 bases, 1 base remained unmatched. Germline V gene lookup returns CDR1 LNHNV and CDR2 YYDKDF (reference sequence). The CDR3 sequence is 16 residues long. CDR3 coding DNA: TGTGCCACCAGCAGGGGACTAGCGGGAGGGAACAATGAGCAGTTCTTC. This sequence encodes CATSRGLAGGNNEQFF. Full variable domain (rest looked up from reference TRBV15 and TRBJ2-1): DAMVIQNPRYQVTQFGKPVTLSCSQTLNHNVMYWYQQKSSQAPKLLFHYYDKDFNNEADTPDNFQSRRPNTSFCFLDIRSPGLGDTAMYLCATSRGLAGGNNEQFFGPGTRLTVL.

Worth noting for this clone: An end of the junction differs from the germline gene, which may be a read error. The rearrangement links TRBV29-1 to TRBJ2-4; D gene unclear. The length of the CDR3 is 14 residues. Germline V gene data show CDR1 as SQVTM and CDR2 as ANQGSEA. The CDR3 DNA reads TGCAGCGTCGAAGGCGTTCTAGCCAAAAACATTCAGTACTTC. Protein sequence: CSVEGVLAKNIQYF.

The rearrangement uses TRBV29-1 and TRBJ2-4; D gene uncertain. Between the trimmed V and J ends, which lost 4 bases and 5 bases, there was a span of 9 bases. The CDR3 runs to 12 residues. The germline V gene encodes CDR1 SQVTM and CDR2 ANQGSEA. The CDR3 sequence: CSVGIVENIQYF. CDR3 nucleotide sequence: TGCAGCGTTGGGATCGTCGAAAACATTCAGTACTTC.

J is TRBJ2-7 and V is TRBV29-1, with D possibly being TRBD2 (7 bases). V gave up 7 bases and J gave up 6 bases, with 16 bases separating them. Germline values: CDR1 SQVTM, CDR2 ANQGSEA. The CDR3 extends over 12 amino acids. The CDR3 coding sequence is TGCAGCGCCTGGGGGGGCCGAGGCGAGCAGTACTTC. Encoded protein: CSAWGGRGEQYF.

The chain employs TRBV11-2 and TRBJ2-1; no clear D gene. Per germline, CDR1 SGHAT and CDR2 FQNNGV. The CDR3 loop spans 11 amino acids. Trimming shortened V by 5 bases and J by 4 bases, and 3 bases separated the two germline ends. CDR3 DNA: TGTGCCAGCAGCATTTACAATGAGCAGTTCTTC. Encoded protein: CASSIYNEQFF.

The V and J genes are TRBV5-6 and TRBJ2-1, with TRBD2 matching 8 bases. CDR1 and CDR2 from the germline V gene are SGHDT and YYEEEE. There are 17 residues in the CDR3. With 3 bases clipped from V and 5 bases from J, the junction kept 13 bases outside the gene matches. The chain's CDR3 is CASSWDSGVLAHNEQFF. The CDR3 DNA is TGTGCCAGCAGCTGGGATAGCGGGGTCCTGGCCCACAATGAGCAGTTCTTC.

This clone was seen a few times. V and J are TRBV29-1 and TRBJ1-2, with D possibly matching TRBD1 (6 bases). This CDR3 region has 12 residues. Trimming cost V 3 bases and J 7 bases, with 12 bases left between them. Germline assignment: CDR1 SQVTM and CDR2 ANQGSEA. As DNA, the CDR3 is TGCAGCGTTGAGGAGGGGGGTGGTGGCTACACCTTC. Encoded protein: CSVEEGGGGYTF.

In regard to this clone: At one end the junction does not follow the germline gene, possibly because of a read error. The chain has TRBV2 and TRBJ2-3; D is possibly TRBD2 (5 bases). The CDR3 loop spans 13 amino acids. Germline V gives CDR1 SNHLY, CDR2 FYNNEI. CDR3 nucleotide sequence: TGTGCCAGCAGCGAAGACTACTACGATACGCAGTATTTT. This encodes CASSEDYYDTQYF.

The chain combines TRBV29-1 with TRBJ2-1, with no clear D. Per the germline V gene, CDR1 is SQVTM and CDR2 is ANQGSEA. The CDR3 spans 14 residues. The ends were cut back, 4 bases at V and 6 bases at J, with 16 bases in the middle. The CDR3 sequence: CSVVVLRLGNEQFF. The CDR3 bases are TGCAGCGTTGTAGTTCTAAGATTGGGCAATGAGCAGTTCTTC.

The V and J genes are TRBV2 and TRBJ1-5; a possible D gene is TRBD1 (5 bases). The CDR3 is 13 amino acids. The germline V and J ends were trimmed by 6 bases and 5 bases, with 11 bases remaining between them. Germline CDR1 and CDR2: SNHLY and FYNNEI. The CDR3 bases are TGTGCCAGCAGAAGGGACGGTGATCAGCCCCAGCATTTT. It specifies CASRRDGDQPQHF.

This clone was seen more than once but under ten times. This sequence joins TRBV29-1 and TRBJ1-5; D may be TRBD1 (6 bases). The CDR3 contains 12 residues. The germline V gene has CDR1 SQVTM and CDR2 ANQGSEA. V shed 4 bases and J shed 4 bases, with 8 bases lying between them. Here the CDR3 DNA reads TGCAGCGTTGGACAGGAAAATCAGCCCCAGCATTTT. Translated, it gives CSVGQENQPQHF.

This clone was detected only once. V gene TRBV9 combines with J gene TRBJ1-1; TRBD1 agrees at 7 bases. CDR3 size: 13 residues. Looked up from germline, CDR1 is SGDLS and CDR2 is YYNGEE. J gave up 4 bases and V 4 bases, and 4 bases lay outside the gene matches. The CDR3 region has the DNA TGTGCCAGCAGCCCCCAGGGGGTCACTGAAGCTTTCTTT. It encodes CASSPQGVTEAFF. The full variable domain, in which reference TRBV9 and TRBJ1-1 provide the parts outside the CDR3, is DSGVTQTPKHLITATGQRVTLRCSPRSGDLSVYWYQQSLDQGLQFLIQYYNGEERAKGNILERFSAQQFPDLHSELNLSSLELGDSALYFCASSPQGVTEAFFGQGTRLTVV.

This clone has more than one count but fewer than ten. The chain uses TRBV28 and TRBJ1-1, with D uncertain. This CDR3 has 12 residues. CDR1 and CDR2 (germline): MDHEN, SYDVKM. Deletions cut 6 bases from V and 10 bases from J, with 15 bases between. The CDR3 coding sequence is TGTGCCAGCAGCTATGTCACCCCCGGAGCTTTCTTT. It specifies CASSYVTPGAFF.

This rearrangement joins TRBV2 to TRBJ1-1, with D possibly being TRBD1 (6 bases). This CDR3 has 10 residues. V dropped 11 bases and J dropped 3 bases, with 7 bases sitting between them. Germline loops: CDR1 SNHLY, CDR2 FYNNEI. The CDR3 sequence is CAYRDTEAFF. DNA of the CDR3: TGTGCCTACAGGGACACTGAAGCTTTCTTT. The whole variable domain, remainder taken from reference TRBV2 and TRBJ1-1, is EPEVTQTPSHQVTQMGQEVILRCVPISNHLYFYWYRQILGQKVEFLVSFYNNEISEKSEIFDDQFSVERPDGSNFTLKIRSTKLEDSAMYFCAYRDTEAFFGQGTRLTVV.

This clone was observed a single time. J is TRBJ1-2 and V is TRBV28; D ambiguous. CDR1 MDHEN and CDR2 SYDVKM come from the germline V gene. With 5 bases removed from V and 5 bases from J, the gap between germline ends came to 12 bases. The CDR3 spans 13 residues. For the CDR3, the DNA is TGTGCCAGCAGTCCTGACGGCACGTATGGCTACACCTTC. Its protein is CASSPDGTYGYTF.

The chain couples TRBV30 to TRBJ1-2; D is possibly TRBD1 (5 bases). V was clipped by 5 bases and J by 7 bases, with 14 bases between them. Germline loops: CDR1 GTSNPN, CDR2 SVGIG (reference sequence). This CDR3 has 12 residues. The CDR3 spells CAWSLSGGGYTF. The CDR3 DNA reads as TGTGCCTGGTCACTTTCTGGGGGTGGCTACACCTTC. The variable domain in full, completed from reference TRBV30 and TRBJ1-2, reads SQTIHQWPATLVQPVGSPLSLECTVEGTSNPNLYWYRQAAGRGLQLLFYSVGIGQISSEVPQNLSASRPQDRQFILSSKKLLLSDSGFYLCAWSLSGGGYTFGSGTRLTVV.

J is TRBJ2-7 and V is TRBV6-5; unclear D gene. The V gene lost 0 bases and the J gene lost 2 bases, with 11 bases spanning the gap. Germline CDR1 MNHEY, CDR2 SVGAGI. CDR3 length: 15 residues. CDR3 in amino acids: CASSYSIGGTYEQYF. CDR3 sequence (DNA): TGTGCCAGCAGTTACTCGATCGGCGGTACCTACGAGCAGTACTTC.

The chain couples TRBV6-5 to TRBJ2-7; the match to TRBD2 covers 8 bases. The J segment lost 5 bases and the V segment lost 5 bases, leaving 8 bases of the junction unmatched. Per germline, CDR1 MNHEY and CDR2 SVGAGI. This CDR3 is built from 14 residues. CDR3 nucleotides: TGTGCCAGCAGTAAAGGCGGGGGGATTGACGAGCAGTACTTC. It codes for CASSKGGGIDEQYF.

The chain employs TRBV29-1 and TRBJ1-2; D call uncertain. The length of the CDR3 is 12 residues. With 8 bases removed from V and 8 bases from J, the gap between germline ends came to 18 bases. Germline-derived CDR1 and CDR2 are SQVTM and ANQGSEA. The CDR3, as DNA: TGCAGCTCTCAACCTAGAAGAAACGGCTACACCTTC. Translating gives CSSQPRRNGYTF. Drawing the rest from reference TRBV29-1 and TRBJ1-2, the complete variable domain is SAVISQKPSRDICQRGTSLTIQCQVDSQVTMMFWYRQQPGQSLTLIATANQGSEATYESGFVIDKFPISRPNLTFSTLTVSNMSPEDSSIYLCSSQPRRNGYTFGSGTRLTVV.

The chain joins TRBV6-1 to TRBJ2-1, with D perhaps TRBD1 (6 bases). Germline V gene sequence: CDR1 MNHNS, CDR2 SASEGT. V was trimmed by 4 bases and J by 6 bases, leaving 13 bases between them. CDR3 length: 14 amino acids. In DNA form, the CDR3 reads TGTGCCAGCAGTGGGCAGGGGTTACTCAATGAGCAGTTCTTC. This codes for CASSGQGLLNEQFF.

The rearrangement joins TRBV5-1 to TRBJ1-3, with D perhaps matching TRBD1 (5 bases). This CDR3 region has 14 residues. The V end was cut by 0 bases, the J end by 4 bases, with 8 bases between. Germline V gene sequence: CDR1 SGHRS, CDR2 YFSETQ. The CDR3 here is CASSLGQGGNTIYF. CDR3 in DNA: TGCGCCAGCAGCTTGGGGCAGGGAGGAAACACCATATATTTT.

The chain combines TRBV6-5 with TRBJ1-2; TRBD1 aligns across 8 bases. The J segment lost 8 bases and the V segment lost 4 bases, leaving 9 bases of the junction unmatched. Germline V lookup: CDR1 MNHEY, CDR2 SVGAGI. This CDR3 comprises 14 residues. This CDR3 reads CASSLGQGLDGYTF. The DNA of the CDR3 is TGTGCCAGCAGTTTAGGACAGGGCTTGGACGGCTACACCTTC.

The chain is built from TRBV2 and TRBJ1-4; no firm D call. V was pared by 5 bases and J by 4 bases, with 5 bases between. The CDR3 has 12 amino acids. In germline, CDR1 is SNHLY, CDR2 FYNNEI. CDR3 nucleotide sequence: TGTGCCAGCAGTCGAGTTAATGAAAAACTGTTTTTT. Its protein product is CASSRVNEKLFF.